The rows below give T cell receptor beta chains drawn from one sample of a study of spatial heterogeneity in lung cancer. TCRdb reanalysed the 5' RACE reads using MiXCR and keeps one entry per CDR3 protein. The sample holds almost 75,000 distinct CDR3 sequences, roughly 14% seen once. Sequences were derived from PBMCs, sampled at surgery. These receptors originate from a male donor with early-stage non-small cell lung cancer. Both conserved end residues are part of each CDR3. Fields, in order: V gene, J gene, clone size, CDR3 protein. Some rows mark clone size as missing; the rest say once, few, many or name a class of expanded clone.

TRBV20-1	TRBJ2-7	NA	CSATSAYEQYF
TRBV27	TRBJ2-7	NA	CASSLPGAFPYEQYF
TRBV3-1	TRBJ1-3	many	CASSPRPGGARNTIYF
TRBV6-1	TRBJ1-6	NA	CASSESSFNSPLHF
TRBV4-2	TRBJ2-7	NA	CASSQSSGDSYEQYF
TRBV7-3	TRBJ2-2	many	CASSRAFGSAGELFF
TRBV7-3	TRBJ2-7	NA	CASSPSSGSYEQYF
TRBV7-2	TRBJ2-3	NA	CASSLAGGPSDTQYF
TRBV12-3/TRBV12-4	TRBJ2-1	many	CASSFNSGYNEQFF
TRBV27	TRBJ2-6	few	CASGRSGANVLTF
TRBV7-8	TRBJ2-7	few	CASSDGGSYDEQYF
TRBV2	TRBJ1-5	NA	CASSAGILGQPQHF
TRBV20-1	TRBJ2-3	few	CSARDPSGRRADTQYF
TRBV3-1	TRBJ2-7	few	CASSQDPSSYEQYF
TRBV6-5	TRBJ2-1	few	CASSKTAGGPSDEQFF
TRBV6-5	TRBJ2-1	NA	CASRNRIHNEQFF
TRBV5-1	TRBJ2-7	many	CASSLRQGAAYEQYF
TRBV27	TRBJ1-1	many	CASSGVGGNTEAFF
TRBV29-1	TRBJ1-2	many	CSAVDSTLWSYTF
TRBV10-3	TRBJ1-5	many	CASRDRVYGQPQHF
TRBV24-1	TRBJ2-3	many	CATSDSGQDSSTDTQYF
TRBV5-1	TRBJ2-7	many	CASSLARLTGTAVEQYF
TRBV11-3	TRBJ2-3	NA	CASSRGLAERETQYF
TRBV18	TRBJ1-2	many	CASSPLGPNYGYTF
TRBV5-6	TRBJ2-6	few	CASSFYGANVLTF
TRBV20-1	TRBJ2-7	many	CSARGTGTSGYEQYF
TRBV2	TRBJ2-3	NA	CASSALAGAEDTQYF
TRBV12-3/TRBV12-4	TRBJ2-1	many	CASSLGGLSEQFF
TRBV5-4	TRBJ1-1	many	CASSLGDTEAFF
TRBV20-1	TRBJ2-7	NA	CSAPGTSGDSYEQYF
TRBV5-1	TRBJ1-1	few	CASSLELGMNTEAFF
TRBV9	TRBJ2-2	few	CASSVEATGELFF
TRBV20-1	TRBJ1-1	NA	CSARDGGRSTEAFF
TRBV7-8	TRBJ2-7	NA	CASNPSGQSYEQYF
TRBV29-1	TRBJ2-1	many	CSVYGWQFNEQFF
TRBV5-6	TRBJ1-4	NA	CASSLRRVEKLFF
TRBV9	TRBJ2-1	many	CASSVGSQLDNEQFF
TRBV14	TRBJ1-2	NA	CASSQDRGNGYTF
TRBV7-9	TRBJ2-7	NA	CASSSRLAGGGVQYF
TRBV6-1	TRBJ1-6	NA	CASSGLDNSPLHF
TRBV19	TRBJ1-1	few	CASDRGGNTEAFF
TRBV4-3	TRBJ1-2	few	CASSQTTGGGYTF
TRBV25-1	TRBJ1-2	few	CASSELDRRDYGYTF
TRBV5-1	TRBJ2-6	NA	CASSPTAIGANVLTF
TRBV12-3/TRBV12-4	TRBJ1-5	few	CASSRTGDHQPQHF
TRBV10-3	TRBJ2-7	many	CAISALEDEQYF
TRBV29-1	TRBJ1-1	many	CSVDGLIGFPEAFF
TRBV30	TRBJ1-2	NA	CAWSRQGVDGYTF
TRBV13	TRBJ2-2	few	CASSGTKYPDTGELFF
TRBV6-4	TRBJ1-6	many	CASSDSIQGSYNSPLHF